The 19 T cell receptor beta chains below come from one sample, sequenced in a study of T cells after yellow fever vaccination (dated by TCRdb to about 2019). Read against the paper, the sample's treatment or condition label means: live attenuated yellow fever vaccine strain. Receptor libraries were prepared by 5' RACE. TCRdb names Illumina NovaSeq 6000 as the instrument used. TCRdb trimmed the raw reads at Q25, called clones with MiXCR and kept productive beta chains. Duplicate CDR3 protein sequences are folded into a single record with the most common DNA and genes. Counted in this sample were hundreds of thousands of distinct CDR3 sequences; roughly a sixth of them appeared once. Clones ranked in the top ten supply around 17% of the sample. The sequenced sample was PBMCs, obtained before the yellow fever booster vaccination. The receptors stem from a man aged 18 to 30 who received the YFV17D yellow fever vaccine.

In its sample, this clonotype was seen a few times. V and J are TRBV20-1 and TRBJ1-5; D uncertain. Germline CDR1 reads DFQATT; CDR2 reads SNEGSKA (reference sequence). Between the trimmed V and J ends, which lost 0 bases and 5 bases, there was a span of 20 bases. This CDR3 spans 17 amino acids. The CDR3 reads CSARDGRVGGLDQPQHF. In DNA, the CDR3 is TGCAGTGCTAGAGATGGGCGGGTGGGCGGTCTGGATCAGCCCCAGCATTTT.

CDR3: CASSQDGVGLQQFF. In DNA form, the CDR3 reads TGTGCCAGCAGCCAAGATGGGGTGGGGCTACAGCAGTTCTTC. The rearrangement joins TRBV4-2 to TRBJ2-1, with D perhaps TRBD1 (5 bases). V lost 0 bases, J lost 11 bases, and 14 bases lay in between. This CDR3 region has 14 residues. The germline gives CDR1 LGHNA, CDR2 YNFKEQ.

The rearrangement links TRBV13 to TRBJ2-7; tentatively, D is TRBD1 (6 bases). The germline V and J ends were trimmed by 3 bases and 2 bases, with 23 bases remaining between them. From germline, CDR1 is PRHDT and CDR2 FYEKMQ (reference sequence). The CDR3 is 18 amino acids. For the CDR3, the DNA is TGTGCCAGCAGCTTCGGGACAATTGGGGTCTCAGCCCCCTACGAGCAGTACTTC. This translates into CASSFGTIGVSAPYEQYF.

This clonotype was counted at least ten times. CDR3 coding DNA: TGTGCCAGCAGCTTTTTCGATAGCAATCAGCCCCAGCATTTT. This codes for CASSFFDSNQPQHF. The J gene is TRBJ1-5, the V gene TRBV5-5; D unresolved. Per the germline V gene, CDR1 is SGHKS and CDR2 is YYEKEE (reference sequence). There are 14 residues in the CDR3. V lost 2 bases and J lost 0, with 6 bases in between.

This clonotype was seen more than once but under ten times. The genes are TRBV20-1 and TRBJ1-2; D unclear. Trimming cost V 5 bases and J 10 bases, with 11 bases left between them. CDR1 is DFQATT, CDR2 SNEGSKA, per germline (reference sequence). CDR3 length: 10 amino acids. The chain's CDR3 is CSAGGRDYTF. The CDR3 DNA is TGCAGTGCTGGAGGGCGGGACTACACCTTC.

This clonotype was recorded a few times. This sequence joins TRBV10-3 and TRBJ2-7, with D perhaps TRBD1 (5 bases). Germline CDR1 is ENHRY and CDR2 is SYGVKD. CDR3 length: 13 amino acids. V was pared by 10 bases and J by 4 bases, with 17 bases between. As DNA, the CDR3 is TGTGCCAATACGCTGGCAGGGCGTTACGAGCAGTACGTC. As protein: CANTLAGRYEQYV.

For this clonotype: An end of the junction differs from the germline gene, which may be a read error. This rearrangement joins TRBV4-2 to TRBJ2-5; D is unclear. This CDR3 region has 15 residues. In germline, CDR1 is LGHNA, CDR2 YNFKEQ. The CDR3 loop is CACSQDLVGQETQYF. In nucleotides, the CDR3 is TGTGCCTGCAGCCAAGATCTAGTCGGGCAAGAGACCCAGTACTTC.

This clonotype was recorded a few times. The CDR3, as DNA: TGCAGTGCCTCTTCGGGGGCAGGGGAGCAGTACTTC. Residues: CSASSGAGEQYF. J is TRBJ2-7 and V is TRBV20-1, with D perhaps TRBD1 or TRBD2 (6 bases each). The V end lost 6 bases, the J end lost 7 bases, and 16 bases lay between the germline ends. Per germline, CDR1 DFQATT and CDR2 SNEGSKA (reference sequence). The length of the CDR3 is 12 residues.

A few counts support this clonotype. The chain carries TRBV30 and TRBJ2-3, with 8 bases aligning to TRBD1. Trimming removed 0 bases from V and 1 base from J; junction bases left unmatched: 3. The germline V gene has CDR1 GTSNPN and CDR2 SVGIG (reference sequence). The CDR3 spans 15 residues. DNA for the CDR3: TGTGCCTGGAGTGTACGGGGACAGGGCACAGATACGCAGTATTTT. It yields the protein CAWSVRGQGTDTQYF.

The chain recombines TRBV19 with TRBJ2-1; no definite D call. V was pared by 5 bases and J by 9 bases, with 14 bases between. Germline CDR1 is LNHDA and CDR2 is SQIVND (reference sequence). There are 13 residues in the CDR3. The CDR3 loop reads CASSAQKATEQFF. For the CDR3, the DNA is TGTGCCAGTAGTGCACAGAAAGCAACTGAGCAGTTCTTC.

The rearrangement joins TRBV28 to TRBJ2-7; no firm D call. From germline, CDR1 is MDHEN and CDR2 SYDVKM. The V end was cut by 6 bases, the J end by 2 bases, with 11 bases between. The CDR3 is 13 amino acids. The CDR3 loop reads CASRRTGTYEQYV. The CDR3 region has the DNA TGTGCCAGCAGGCGGACGGGTACCTACGAGCAGTACGTC.

The chain combines TRBV12-5 with TRBJ2-7; D tentatively reads TRBD1 or TRBD2 (6 bases each). The CDR3 has 15 amino acids. Trimming shortened V by 5 bases and J by 3 bases, and 17 bases separated the two germline ends. CDR1 and CDR2 from the germline V gene are LGHNT and FRNRAP. The CDR3 reads CASGPYRAGGYEQYF. The CDR3 nucleotides are TGTGCTAGTGGTCCATACAGGGCCGGGGGCTACGAGCAGTACTTC.

The chain joins TRBV3-1 to TRBJ2-1; 8 positions agree with TRBD2. CDR3 length: 16 residues. V was clipped by 1 base and J by 2 bases; unmatched bases: 4. CDR1 and CDR2 (germline): LGHDT, YNNKEL (reference sequence). The DNA of the CDR3 is TGTGCCAGCAGCCAAGCCGCGGGGGGCCCCTACAATGAGCAGTTCTTC. As protein: CASSQAAGGPYNEQFF.

This clonotype was found a few times. The V call is TRBV20-1, the J call TRBJ2-1, with D tentatively TRBD1 or TRBD2 (5 bases each). Germline-derived CDR1 and CDR2 are DFQATT and SNEGSKA (reference sequence). The CDR3 extends over 13 amino acids. V dropped 0 bases and J dropped 5 bases, with 8 bases sitting between them. The DNA of the CDR3 is TGCAGTGCTAGAGACGGGACCAACAATGAGCAGTTCTTC. It specifies CSARDGTNNEQFF.

This clonotype was seen a handful of times. V gene TRBV7-2 combines with J gene TRBJ1-3; maybe TRBD1 (5 bases). Trimming removed 1 base from V and 0 bases from J, with 10 bases in between. The CDR3 sequence is 16 residues long. Germline lookup yields CDR1 SGHTA and CDR2 FQGNSA. The CDR3: CASSLVRDPSGNTIYF. The CDR3 DNA reads TGTGCCAGCAGCTTAGTGCGGGACCCCTCTGGAAACACCATATATTTT.

J is TRBJ2-1 and V is TRBV5-1, with D maybe TRBD1 (5 bases). Trimming shortened V by 7 bases and J by 6 bases, and 20 bases separated the two germline ends. Per the germline V gene, CDR1 is SGHRS and CDR2 is YFSETQ. CDR3 length: 15 amino acids. CDR3 loop: CASHLGRAASNEQFF. The CDR3 region has the DNA TGCGCCAGCCACCTGGGCAGGGCGGCCTCCAATGAGCAGTTCTTC.

This clonotype was observed a few times. V gene TRBV7-8 combines with J gene TRBJ1-2; the D gene is possibly TRBD1 (6 bases). V was clipped by 1 base and J by 8 bases, with 11 bases between them. The CDR3 loop spans 13 amino acids. Germline V gene sequence: CDR1 SGHVS, CDR2 FQNEAQ. CDR3: CASSLVGHSGYTF. The CDR3 DNA is TGTGCCAGCAGCTTAGTGGGACACAGCGGCTACACCTTC.

This clonotype has a single count. The CDR3 loop reads CASSLPAFTEAFF. CDR3 in DNA: TGTGCCAGCAGCTTACCCGCCTTCACTGAAGCTTTCTTT. V gene TRBV7-9 combines with J gene TRBJ1-1; D is ambiguous. In germline, CDR1 is SEHNR, CDR2 FQNEAQ (reference sequence). The CDR3 has 13 residues. The V end lost 2 bases, the J end lost 4 bases, and 8 bases lay between the germline ends.

This clonotype was seen a few times. The V gene is TRBV5-5, the J gene TRBJ2-7; 10 bases map to TRBD2. The CDR3 extends over 14 amino acids. J lost 3 bases, V lost 3 bases, and 3 bases had no gene match. CDR1 and CDR2 (germline): SGHKS, YYEKEE (reference sequence). CDR3 sequence: CASSSGTSDYEQYF. The CDR3 nucleotides are TGTGCCAGCAGCTCCGGGACTAGCGACTACGAGCAGTACTTC.